This T cell receptor beta chain was recovered during a study of blood T cell repertoires in COVID-19. On the study more broadly: Sites in the United States, Italy and Spain provided acute and convalescent COVID-19 samples.

Authors' methods: Amplification of reference gene primers was used by the study to estimate nucleated cell counts. Sequenced by immunoSEQ multiplex PCR; TCRdb stores in-frame clones only, minus some. V, J and clone size were drawn from that table, and D and trimming were deduced from the DNA. The table shows 84,000 or so clones, with almost 85% occurring only once. Between the trimmed V and J ends, which lost 0 bases and 4 bases, there was a span of 4 bases. The germline V gene has CDR1 MNHEY and CDR2 SVGAGI. The CDR3 has 12 residues. The sample taken for sequencing was peripheral blood. The chain uses TRBV6-5 and TRBJ2-7; no clear D. The sequence came from a woman over 75 with acute or convalescent COVID-19. The chain's CDR3 is CASSYSAYEQYF. For the CDR3, the DNA is TGTGCCAGCAGTTACTCAGCATACGAGCAGTACTTC.